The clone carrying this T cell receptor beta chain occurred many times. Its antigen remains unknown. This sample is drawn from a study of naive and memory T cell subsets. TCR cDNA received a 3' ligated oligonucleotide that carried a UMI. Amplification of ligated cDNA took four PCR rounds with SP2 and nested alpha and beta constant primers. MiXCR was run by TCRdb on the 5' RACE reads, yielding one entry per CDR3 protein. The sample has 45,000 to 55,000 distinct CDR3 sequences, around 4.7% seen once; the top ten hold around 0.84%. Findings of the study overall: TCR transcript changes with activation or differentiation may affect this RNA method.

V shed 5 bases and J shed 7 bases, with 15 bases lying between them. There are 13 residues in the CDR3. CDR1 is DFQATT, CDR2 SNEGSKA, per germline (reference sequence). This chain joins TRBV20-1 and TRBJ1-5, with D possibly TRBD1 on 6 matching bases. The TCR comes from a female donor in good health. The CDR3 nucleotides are TGCAGTGCTCAGGAGGGGGGGAACCAGCCCCAGCATTTT. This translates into CSAQEGGNQPQHF.